The 14 T cell receptor beta chains below were found in one sample sequenced in a study of blood T cell repertoires in COVID-19. Clones were sequenced by immunoSEQ multiplex PCR, and TCRdb holds only the in-frame ones, with some missing. The table includes some 350,000 clones, around 87% detected once. Sequenced: PBMCs or T cells enriched from blood (not recorded which). The source is a man younger than 35 who had recovered from COVID-19.

This chain uses TRBV5-6 with TRBJ2-1; 7 bases are a match to TRBD2. The CDR3 consists of 16 residues. CDR1 and CDR2 (germline): SGHDT, YYEEEE. V gave up 0 bases and J gave up 4 bases; unmatched junction bases: 7. This chain's CDR3 is CASSLVSGTTYNEQFF. The DNA of the CDR3 is TGTGCCAGCAGCTTGGTATCCGGGACTACGTACAATGAGCAGTTCTTC.

This chain links TRBV27 with TRBJ2-1; 8 bases line up with TRBD2. This CDR3 has 15 residues. Looked up from germline, CDR1 is MNHEY and CDR2 is SMNVEV (reference sequence). V trimming: 5 bases; J trimming: 0 bases; junction bases outside the gene matches: 3. The DNA for the CDR3 is TGTGCCAGCAGTCTCACTAGCGGCTCCTACAATGAGCAGTTCTTC. This gives the protein CASSLTSGSYNEQFF.

V gene TRBV27 combines with J gene TRBJ2-7; no clear D. Trimming took off 0 bases at V and 4 bases at J, with 13 bases between the two ends. Germline CDR1 reads MNHEY; CDR2 reads SMNVEV (reference sequence). The CDR3 totals 15 residues. Here the CDR3 DNA reads TGTGCCAGCAGTTTATCGAGGAGCGCCTCTTACGAGCAGTACTTC. Translating gives CASSLSRSASYEQYF.

V usage is TRBV25-1 and J usage is TRBJ1-4; no clear D. Germline V lookup: CDR1 MGHDK, CDR2 SYGVNS. The CDR3 contains 15 residues. Trimming left V 5 bases short and J 7 bases short, with 17 bases between. CDR3 residues: CASSKSSGMVEKLFF. The CDR3 nucleotides are TGTGCCAGCAGTAAATCCTCGGGGATGGTTGAAAAACTGTTTTTT.

The chain links TRBV13 to TRBJ2-1; 8 bases line up with TRBD2. With 3 bases clipped from V and 7 bases from J, the junction kept 5 bases outside the gene matches. The CDR3 is 14 amino acids. Looked up from germline, CDR1 is PRHDT and CDR2 is FYEKMQ (reference sequence). This CDR3 reads CASSLSGGLNEQFF. DNA of the CDR3: TGTGCCAGCAGCTTGAGCGGGGGCCTTAATGAGCAGTTCTTC.

CDR3 nucleotides: TGTGCCAGCAGTGGCACAGGGGGAGATCAGCCCCAGCATTTT. Protein sequence: CASSGTGGDQPQHF. This sequence joins TRBV2 and TRBJ1-5; 8 bases line up with TRBD1. Germline assignment: CDR1 SNHLY and CDR2 FYNNEI. With 4 bases clipped from V and 5 bases from J, the junction kept 4 bases outside the gene matches. The CDR3 is made up of 14 amino acids.

The CDR3 DNA reads as TGTGCCAGCAGGGAAGAGGGTACGCAGTATTTT. This gives the protein CASREEGTQYF. This sequence joins TRBV5-4 and TRBJ2-3; possibly TRBD2 for D (5 bases). The CDR3 consists of 11 residues. The V and J ends lost 5 bases and 8 bases respectively, with 9 bases between them. Germline loops: CDR1 SGHNT, CDR2 YYREEE (reference sequence).

This CDR3 is CASSYRGGSYEQYF. CDR3 in DNA: TGTGCCAGCAGTTACAGGGGAGGCAGCTACGAGCAGTACTTC. The J gene is TRBJ2-7, the V gene TRBV6-5, with TRBD2 as a possible D gene (6 bases). CDR1 is MNHEY, CDR2 SVGAGI, per germline. Trimming pared 2 bases from V and 3 bases from J, leaving 11 bases between. The CDR3 extends over 14 amino acids.

This clone showed up just once. The chain couples TRBV29-1 to TRBJ2-7; D is unresolved. Trimming pared 3 bases from V and 4 bases from J, leaving 10 bases between. This CDR3 is 12 amino acids long. Germline values: CDR1 SQVTM, CDR2 ANQGSEA. The CDR3 coding sequence is TGCAGCGTTGAGGAAGGAGCTTACGAGCAGTACTTC. This sequence encodes CSVEEGAYEQYF.

The chain carries TRBV5-4 and TRBJ2-7; 12 nucleotides match TRBD1. The CDR3 has 15 residues. Trimming took 5 bases from V and 2 from J; bases not matched to a gene: 5. From germline, CDR1 is SGHNT and CDR2 YYREEE (reference sequence). Here the CDR3 DNA reads TGTGCCAGCAGTTACGGGACAGGGGGCGCCTACGAGCAGTACTTC. Its protein product is CASSYGTGGAYEQYF.

The V call is TRBV6-2 or TRBV6-3, the J call TRBJ2-5, with TRBD2 identical over 9 bases. From germline, CDR1 is MNHEY and CDR2 SVGEGT. Germline trimming cut 5 bases from V and 5 bases from J; bases unmatched to any gene: 9. The CDR3 length is 15 residues. This CDR3 reads CASSAGGPFMETQYF. The CDR3 coding sequence is TGTGCCAGCAGTGCGGGAGGGCCTTTTATGGAGACCCAGTACTTC.

The chain combines TRBV19 with TRBJ1-2; 9 nucleotides agree with TRBD1. The ends lost 8 bases at V and 4 bases at J; junction bases unmatched: 8. From germline, CDR1 is LNHDA and CDR2 SQIVND (reference sequence). This CDR3 contains 14 residues. The CDR3 DNA reads TGTGCCAGTTTCAACAGGGGGCGAGGCTATGGCTACACCTTC. As protein: CASFNRGRGYGYTF.

The chain employs TRBV9 and TRBJ1-2; D remains unclear. This CDR3 has 15 residues. Trimming took off 0 bases at V and 5 bases at J, with 14 bases between the two ends. Germline V gene lookup returns CDR1 SGDLS and CDR2 YYNGEE. The DNA for the CDR3 is TGTGCCAGCAGCGTAGACGGGAACCTGAGGTATGGCTACACCTTC. It yields the protein CASSVDGNLRYGYTF.

The chain carries TRBV28 and TRBJ1-1; 10 bases are a match to TRBD1. The CDR3 is made up of 16 amino acids. Per the germline V gene, CDR1 is MDHEN and CDR2 is SYDVKM. J gave up 4 bases and V 6 bases, and 11 bases lay outside the gene matches. The CDR3 is CASRIPGQGSGTEAFF. The CDR3 DNA reads TGTGCCAGCAGAATTCCGGGACAGGGGTCGGGCACTGAAGCTTTCTTT.